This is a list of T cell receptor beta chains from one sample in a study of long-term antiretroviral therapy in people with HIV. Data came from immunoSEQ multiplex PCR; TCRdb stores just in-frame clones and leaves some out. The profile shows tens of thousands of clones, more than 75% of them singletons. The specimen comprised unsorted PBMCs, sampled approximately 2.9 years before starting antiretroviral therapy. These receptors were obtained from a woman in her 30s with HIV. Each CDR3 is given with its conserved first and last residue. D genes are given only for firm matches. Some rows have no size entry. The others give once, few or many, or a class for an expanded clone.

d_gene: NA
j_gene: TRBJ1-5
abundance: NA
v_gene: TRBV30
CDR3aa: CAWSATPGSFYSNQPQHF
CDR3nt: TGTGCCTGGAGTGCAACTCCGGGGAGCTTTTATAGCAATCAGCCCCAGCATTTT

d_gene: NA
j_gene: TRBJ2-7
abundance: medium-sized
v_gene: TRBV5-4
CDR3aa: CASSVGTYEQYF
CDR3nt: TGTGCCAGCAGCGTCGGGACCTACGAGCAGTACTTC

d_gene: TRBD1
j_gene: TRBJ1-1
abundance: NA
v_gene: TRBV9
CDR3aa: CASSVDGTAFEAFF
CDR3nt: TGTGCCAGCAGCGTAGATGGGACAGCATTTGAAGCTTTCTTT

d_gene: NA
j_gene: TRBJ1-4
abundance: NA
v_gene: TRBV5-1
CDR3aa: CASSLGGAMANEKLFF
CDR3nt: TGCGCCAGCAGCTTGGGCGGGGCGATGGCTAATGAAAAACTGTTTTTT

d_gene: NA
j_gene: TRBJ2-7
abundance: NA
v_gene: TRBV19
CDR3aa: CASSMGPSSYEQYF
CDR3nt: TGTGCCAGTAGTATGGGGCCCTCTTCCTACGAGCAGTACTTC

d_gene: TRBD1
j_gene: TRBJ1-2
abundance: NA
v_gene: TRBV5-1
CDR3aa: CASSFRQGARSDGYTF
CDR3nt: TGCGCCAGCAGCTTCCGACAGGGGGCTAGATCTGATGGCTACACCTTC

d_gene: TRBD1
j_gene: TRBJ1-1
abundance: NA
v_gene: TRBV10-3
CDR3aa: CAISDNNRGEGAFF
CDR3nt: TGTGCCATCAGTGACAATAACAGGGGAGAGGGAGCTTTCTTT

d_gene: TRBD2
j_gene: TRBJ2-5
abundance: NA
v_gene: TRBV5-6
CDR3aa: CASSFIPAGTQETQYF
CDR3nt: TGTGCCAGCAGCTTTATCCCAGCGGGGACCCAAGAGACCCAGTACTTC

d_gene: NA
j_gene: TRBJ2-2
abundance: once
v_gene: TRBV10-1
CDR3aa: CASSELDGELFF
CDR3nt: TGCGCCAGCAGTGAGTTGGACGGGGAGCTGTTTTTT

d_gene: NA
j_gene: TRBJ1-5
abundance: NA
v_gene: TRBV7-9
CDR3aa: CASSLMWGDQPQHF
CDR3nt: TGTGCCAGCAGCTTAATGTGGGGAGATCAGCCCCAGCATTTT

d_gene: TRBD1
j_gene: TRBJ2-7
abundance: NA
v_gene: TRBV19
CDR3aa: CASGTGGYEQYF
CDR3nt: TGTGCCAGCGGGACAGGGGGCTACGAGCAGTACTTC

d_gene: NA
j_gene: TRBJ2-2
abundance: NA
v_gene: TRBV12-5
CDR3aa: CASGFHRATSTGELFF
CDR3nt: TGTGCTAGTGGGTTTCACAGGGCTACTAGCACCGGGGAGCTGTTTTTT

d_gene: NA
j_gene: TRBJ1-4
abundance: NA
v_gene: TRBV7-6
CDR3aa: CASSLLGPLRRNEKLFF
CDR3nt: TGTGCCAGCAGCTTATTGGGGCCCCTACGAAGGAATGAAAAACTGTTTTTT

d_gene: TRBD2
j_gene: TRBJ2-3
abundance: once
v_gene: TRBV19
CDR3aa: CASRERGVGTQYF
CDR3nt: TGTGCCTCCAGAGAGCGGGGGGTTGGTACGCAGTATTTT

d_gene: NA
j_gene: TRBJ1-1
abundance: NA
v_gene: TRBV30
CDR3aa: CAWGGTVNTEAFF
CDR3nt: TGTGCCTGGGGTGGGACGGTGAACACTGAAGCTTTCTTT

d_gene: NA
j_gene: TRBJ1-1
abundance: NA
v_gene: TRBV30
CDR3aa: CAWKGHTEAFF
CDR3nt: TGTGCCTGGAAAGGTCACACTGAAGCTTTCTTT

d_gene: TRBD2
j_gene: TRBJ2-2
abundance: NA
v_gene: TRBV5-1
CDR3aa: CASSLVETSRTGELFF
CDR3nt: TGCGCCAGCAGCTTGGTTGAGACTAGCCGAACCGGGGAGCTGTTTTTT

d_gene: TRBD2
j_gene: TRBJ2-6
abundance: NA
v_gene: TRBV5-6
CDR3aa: CASSLRLARSSGANVLTF
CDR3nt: TGTGCCAGCAGCTTGAGACTAGCGAGATCCTCTGGGGCCAACGTCCTGACTTTC

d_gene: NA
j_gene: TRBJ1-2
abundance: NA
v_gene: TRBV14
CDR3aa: CASSQVGLTGYTF
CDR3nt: TGTGCCAGCAGCCAAGTCGGACTGACGGGCTACACCTTC

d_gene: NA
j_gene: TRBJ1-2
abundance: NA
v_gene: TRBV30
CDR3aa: CASFAPNSPNYGYTF
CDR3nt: TGTGCCTCATTCGCCCCAAACTCCCCAAACTATGGCTACACCTTC

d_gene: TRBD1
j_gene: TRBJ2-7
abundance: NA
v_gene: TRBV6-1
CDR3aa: CASSDWDRIYEQYF
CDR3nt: TGTGCCAGCAGTGACTGGGACAGGATATACGAGCAGTACTTC

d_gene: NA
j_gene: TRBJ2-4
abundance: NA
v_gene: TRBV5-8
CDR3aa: CASSTGQPSRLAKNIQYF
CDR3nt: TGTGCCAGCAGCACGGGTCAGCCGTCCCGGCTAGCCAAAAACATTCAGTACTTC

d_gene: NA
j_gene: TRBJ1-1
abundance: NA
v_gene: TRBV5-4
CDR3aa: CASSPPPGHFADTEAFF
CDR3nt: TGTGCCAGCAGCCCCCCACCAGGACATTTTGCGGACACTGAAGCTTTCTTT

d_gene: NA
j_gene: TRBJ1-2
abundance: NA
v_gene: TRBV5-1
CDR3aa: CASSPLDGSYTF
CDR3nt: TGCGCCAGCAGCCCGCTTGATGGAAGCTACACCTTC

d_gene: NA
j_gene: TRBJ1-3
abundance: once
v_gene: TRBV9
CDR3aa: CASSVEGSRGNTIYF
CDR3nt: TGTGCCAGCAGCGTAGAGGGGTCAAGGGGAAACACCATATATTTT

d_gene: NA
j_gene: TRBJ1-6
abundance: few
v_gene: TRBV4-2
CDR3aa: CASSQVGDTPPLHF
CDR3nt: TGTGCCAGCAGCCAAGTTGGGGACACCCCACCCCTCCACTTT

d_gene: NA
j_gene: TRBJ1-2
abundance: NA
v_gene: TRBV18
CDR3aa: CASSPTGPTYGYTF
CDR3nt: TGTGCCAGCTCCCCGACCGGGCCCACCTATGGCTACACCTTC

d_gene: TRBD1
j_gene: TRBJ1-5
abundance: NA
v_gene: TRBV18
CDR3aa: CASSQGAVGNQPQHF
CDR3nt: TGTGCCAGCTCACAGGGGGCGGTCGGGAATCAGCCCCAGCATTTT

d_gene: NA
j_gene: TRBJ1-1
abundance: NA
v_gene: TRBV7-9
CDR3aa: CASSLAPVLNTEAFF
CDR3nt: TGTGCCAGCAGCTTAGCCCCAGTCTTGAACACTGAAGCTTTCTTT

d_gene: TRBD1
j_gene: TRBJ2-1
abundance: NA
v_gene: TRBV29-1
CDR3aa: CSARQGDNEQFF
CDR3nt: TGCAGCGCCCGACAGGGGGACAATGAGCAGTTCTTC

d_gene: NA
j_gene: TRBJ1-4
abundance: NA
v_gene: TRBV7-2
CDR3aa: CASSLAATNEKLFF
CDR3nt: TGTGCCAGCAGCCTGGCTGCAACTAATGAAAAACTGTTTTTT

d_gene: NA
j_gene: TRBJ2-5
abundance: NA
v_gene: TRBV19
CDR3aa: CASSRDKQETQYF
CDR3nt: TGTGCCAGTAGTAGGGACAAACAAGAGACCCAGTACTTC

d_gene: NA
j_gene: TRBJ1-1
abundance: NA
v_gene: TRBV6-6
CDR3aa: CASSYPGGNTEAFF
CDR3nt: TGTGCCAGCAGTTATCCGGGGGGGAACACTGAAGCTTTCTTT

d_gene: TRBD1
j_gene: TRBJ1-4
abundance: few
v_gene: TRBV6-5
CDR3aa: CASSYSWDSHEKLFF
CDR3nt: TGTGCCAGCAGTTACTCATGGGACAGTCATGAAAAACTGTTTTTT

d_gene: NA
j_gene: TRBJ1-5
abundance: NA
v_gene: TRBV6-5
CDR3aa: CASSFGLGQPQHF
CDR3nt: TGTGCCAGCAGTTTCGGGTTGGGGCAGCCCCAGCATTTT

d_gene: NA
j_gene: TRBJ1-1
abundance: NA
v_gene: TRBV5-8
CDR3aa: CASSQIPGQITEAFF
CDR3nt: TGTGCCAGCAGCCAGATACCGGGACAAATCACTGAAGCTTTCTTT